Included here is one TCR beta chain sequence, with context. The antigen is undetermined. The CDR3 covers 15 residues. Trimming took 0 bases from V and 0 from J, leaving 8 bases between them. The germline gives CDR1 MNHNS, CDR2 SASEGT. These data belong to a study of cytomegalovirus exposure and HLA in healthy donors. Study context: About 80 million unique TCRs from HLA-typed donors were held in an early data release. Study-wide results and limits: An apparent linkage of common viral pathogens to several of the most significant clusters emerged in a later analysis.

The PCR made use of 60 Vbeta and 13 Jbeta primers. Clones were sequenced by immunoSEQ multiplex PCR, and TCRdb holds only the in-frame ones, with some missing. In the table there are some 130,000 clones, 70% to 85% of which are singletons. J is TRBJ1-2 and V is TRBV6-1, with D unclear. Sequencing used PBMCs. This sequence originates from a female donor in good health and CMV-seronegative. CDR3 sequence reads: CASSEAAGANYGYTF. The CDR3 coding sequence is TGTGCCAGCAGTGAAGCAGCCGGGGCTAACTATGGCTACACCTTC.